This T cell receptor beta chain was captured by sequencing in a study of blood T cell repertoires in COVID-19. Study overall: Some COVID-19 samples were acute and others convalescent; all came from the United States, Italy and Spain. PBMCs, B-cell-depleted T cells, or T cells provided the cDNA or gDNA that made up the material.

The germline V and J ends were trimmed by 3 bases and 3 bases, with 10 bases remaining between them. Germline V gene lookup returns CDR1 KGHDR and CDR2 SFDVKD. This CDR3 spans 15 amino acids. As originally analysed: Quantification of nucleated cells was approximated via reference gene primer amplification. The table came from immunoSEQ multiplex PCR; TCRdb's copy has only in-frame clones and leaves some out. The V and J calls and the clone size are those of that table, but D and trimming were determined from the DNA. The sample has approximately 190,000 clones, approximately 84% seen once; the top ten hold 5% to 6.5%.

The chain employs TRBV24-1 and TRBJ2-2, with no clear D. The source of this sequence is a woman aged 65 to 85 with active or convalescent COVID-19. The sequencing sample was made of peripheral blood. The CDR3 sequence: CATSDHSADTGELFF. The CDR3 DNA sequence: TGTGCCACCAGTGATCATAGTGCGGACACCGGGGAGCTGTTTTTT.